The rows below give T cell receptor beta chains drawn from one sample of a study of shared clonotypes between healthy human individuals. Sequenced by immunoSEQ multiplex PCR; TCRdb stores in-frame clones only, minus some. The profile covers millions of clones, with about 95% appearing a single time and roughly 1.1% taken by the ten largest. The sequenced material came from naive CD8+ T cells sorted from blood. These TCRs come from a man aged 18 to 30 in good health. CDR3s include the opening cysteine and the closing phenylalanine or tryptophan. A D gene is named only where the DNA matches it firmly. Part of the rows lack a size; the others show once, few, many or a class for expanded clones.

TRBV9	.	TRBJ2-1	TRBD1	TGTGCCAGCAGCGTATGGGGACAGGGATCCAATGAGCAGTTCTTC	CASSVWGQGSNEQFF
TRBV29-1	.	TRBJ2-7	TRBD2	TGCAGCGTCGCCGATAGCGGGAGGTTCCCCGAGCAGTACTTC	CSVADSGRFPEQYF
TRBV27	.	TRBJ2-6	TRBD2	TGTGCCAGCAGTACCACGGGGGGGCCCGGTGGGGCCAACGTCCTGACTTTC	CASSTTGGPGGANVLTF
TRBV16	.	TRBJ1-5	.	TGTGCCAGCAGCGCCGGTGGGCCCCAGCATTTT	CASSAGGPQHF
TRBV10-2	once	TRBJ2-1	.	TGCGCCAGCAGTGAGAAAGCGGGTTTGAACAATGAGCAGTTCTTC	CASSEKAGLNNEQFF
TRBV29-1	.	TRBJ2-5	.	TGCAGCGTCTCTGCGGGACAAGAGACCCAGTACTTC	CSVSAGQETQYF
TRBV4-3	.	TRBJ2-7	.	TGCGCCAGCAGCCATCCAGGGGCCCACCCCTACGAGCAGTACTTC	CASSHPGAHPYEQYF
TRBV7-9	.	TRBJ2-3	.	TGTGCCAGCAGCTCAGTCAGAGAACCAGATACGCAGTATTTT	CASSSVREPDTQYF
TRBV6-5	once	TRBJ1-4	.	TGTGCCAGCAGTACCCTGGACGGAGATGAAAAACTGTTTTTT	CASSTLDGDEKLFF
TRBV7-2	.	TRBJ2-7	TRBD1	TGTGCCAGCACCGGGACAGGGGGACTCTACGAGCAGTACTTC	CASTGTGGLYEQYF
TRBV10-1	.	TRBJ2-7	.	TGCGCCAGCAGTGAGTCAGGTGGCGGGCACGAGCAGTACTTC	CASSESGGGHEQYF
TRBV6-5	.	TRBJ1-5	TRBD1	TGTGCCAGCAGCCCAGGGGGGACTCCTTGGCCCCAGCATTTT	CASSPGGTPWPQHF
TRBV4-1	.	TRBJ2-7	.	TGCGCCAGCAGCCAAGATGGGGGCCAGTCCTACGAGCAGTACTTC	CASSQDGGQSYEQYF
TRBV30	.	TRBJ2-7	.	TGTGCCTGGAGTGTACTCCAGGATAGCGAGCAGTACTTC	CAWSVLQDSEQYF
TRBV4-3	.	TRBJ1-2	.	TGCGCCAGCAGCCAAGGAGTCAGCGGGGCTGGCTATGGCTACACCTTC	CASSQGVSGAGYGYTF
TRBV27	.	TRBJ1-2	.	TGTGCCAGCAGTCCGAACCTACGGGTTTACTATGGCTACACCTTC	CASSPNLRVYYGYTF
TRBV10-3	.	TRBJ2-7	.	TGTGCCATCGCGAGGGGCTTTGCCGAGCAGTACTTC	CAIARGFAEQYF
TRBV7-9	.	TRBJ2-7	TRBD1	TGTGCCAGCAGCTTAGCCCTGGGACAGGGTGAATACGAGCAGTACTTC	CASSLALGQGEYEQYF
TRBV7-2	once	TRBJ2-7	TRBD2	TGTGCCACCAGCGGGGGGGCCTACGAGCAGTACTTC	CATSGGAYEQYF
TRBV6-5	once	TRBJ1-1	.	TGTGCCAGCAGTTACTCGGAGGGGACTGAAGCTTTCTTT	CASSYSEGTEAFF
TRBV9	.	TRBJ2-3	.	TGTGCCAGCAGCGCGGGACGTAAGCCAGATACGCAGTATTTT	CASSAGRKPDTQYF
TRBV18	.	TRBJ1-1	.	TGTGCCAGCTCACCCATGGGGGGTAGCACTGAAGCTTTCTTT	CASSPMGGSTEAFF
TRBV9	.	TRBJ2-3	.	TGTGCCAGCAGCGTAGGTGTGGGAGAGTGGGCAGATACGCAGTATTTT	CASSVGVGEWADTQYF
TRBV6-5	.	TRBJ2-2	.	TGTGCCAGCAGTTACTTACGCGGGGAGCTGTTTTTT	CASSYLRGELFF
TRBV7-9	once	TRBJ1-4	.	TGTGCCAGCAGCTTGGGGGCAGCCTGGGAAAAACTGTTTTTT	CASSLGAAWEKLFF
TRBV11-3	.	TRBJ2-3	.	TGTGCCAGCAGCCCAGGACCCTTGTATACGCAGTATTTT	CASSPGPLYTQYF
TRBV30	.	TRBJ2-5	.	TGTGCCTGGAGTTTGGTGGGGGAGACCCAGTACTTC	CAWSLVGETQYF
TRBV6-5	.	TRBJ1-2	.	TGTGCCAGCAGCCCCGACAGGATAGACTATGGCTACACCTTC	CASSPDRIDYGYTF
TRBV28	once	TRBJ2-7	.	TGTGCCAGCAGTCGGGGAGACGAGCAGTACTTC	CASSRGDEQYF
TRBV10-2	.	TRBJ2-7	.	TGCGCCAGCAGTGAGGCGGCAGGGTTAAACGAGCAGTACTTC	CASSEAAGLNEQYF
TRBV9	.	TRBJ1-1	.	TGTGCCAGCAGCGAAGGGGGAGCCCTGAACACTGAAGCTTTCTTT	CASSEGGALNTEAFF
TRBV30	.	TRBJ2-2	.	TGTGCCTGGAGTGATCCCGGGCTCACCGGGGAGCTGTTTTTT	CAWSDPGLTGELFF
TRBV11-2	.	TRBJ2-3	.	TGTGCCAGCAGAGGTAGACCCCCAACGGATTTCAATACGCAGTATTTT	CASRGRPPTDFNTQYF
TRBV6-1	.	TRBJ1-6	TRBD1	TGTGCCAGCAGTCAAGGACAGGCCATCCCAAATTCACCCCTCCACTTT	CASSQGQAIPNSPLHF
TRBV9	.	TRBJ2-7	.	TGTGCCAGCAGCGTACCAAGGGCGTACGAGCAGTACTTC	CASSVPRAYEQYF
TRBV5-1	.	TRBJ2-1	.	TGCGCCAGCAGCACCAACTCCTACAATGAGCAGTTCTTC	CASSTNSYNEQFF
TRBV28	.	TRBJ1-3	.	TGTGCCAGCAGTTTATTCGACAATTATTCGGGAAACACCATATATTTT	CASSLFDNYSGNTIYF
TRBV27	.	TRBJ2-6	TRBD1	TGTGCCAGCAGTGACCCGACAGGGCAACCGTGGGGGGCCAACGTCCTGACTTTC	CASSDPTGQPWGANVLTF
TRBV7-2	.	TRBJ2-7	.	TGTGCCAGCAGCTTATTTGGGCAGGGGAATTACGAGCAGTACTTC	CASSLFGQGNYEQYF
TRBV30	.	TRBJ1-5	.	TGTGCCTGGACACCACCTATGGTCCATCAGCCCCAGCATTTT	CAWTPPMVHQPQHF
TRBV11-2	.	TRBJ2-7	.	TGTGCCAGCAGCCCCTTAGGACAGCTAAGCTCCTACGAGCAGTACTTC	CASSPLGQLSSYEQYF
TRBV7-9	.	TRBJ2-7	.	TGTGCCACCTCGACAGGATCGGACGAGCAGTACTTC	CATSTGSDEQYF
TRBV2	.	TRBJ2-2	.	TGTGCCAGCAGAACAGTGACCGGGGAGCTGTTTTTT	CASRTVTGELFF
TRBV5-1	.	TRBJ2-1	TRBD2	TGCGCCAGCAGCAAAGCTAGCGGGAGGGCCTGGGATGAGCAGTTCTTC	CASSKASGRAWDEQFF
TRBV5-4	.	TRBJ1-2	.	TGTGCCAGCAGCTCCCCTCCCTATGGCTACACCTTC	CASSSPPYGYTF
TRBV5-6	.	TRBJ1-5	TRBD1	TGTGCCAGCAGCATCGGACAGGGGAATCAGCCCCAGCATTTT	CASSIGQGNQPQHF
TRBV4-1	.	TRBJ2-7	TRBD1	TGCGCCAGCAGCCAAAAAGGACAGGGTACCTACGAGCAGTACTTC	CASSQKGQGTYEQYF
TRBV19	.	TRBJ1-4	.	TGTGCCAGTAGTATGGATCCTGAGAAAGGAGAAAAACTGTTTTTT	CASSMDPEKGEKLFF
TRBV4-2	.	TRBJ2-2	.	TGTGCCAGCAGCCAAGGGGGCGAGGGACAAGCCGGGGAGCTGTTTTTT	CASSQGGEGQAGELFF
TRBV6-5	.	TRBJ1-1	.	TGTGCCAGCAGTTACTCCGGGCCTTCCCTAAACACTGAAGCTTTCTTT	CASSYSGPSLNTEAFF
TRBV6-5	once	TRBJ1-5	.	TGTGCCAGCAGTGACACATATAGCAATCAGCCCCAGCATTTT	CASSDTYSNQPQHF
TRBV28	.	TRBJ2-7	TRBD2	TGTGCCAGCAGCCAAACTGGGGGAGGGGCGTGGTACTTC	CASSQTGGGAWYF
TRBV4-2	.	TRBJ2-7	TRBD2	TGTGCCAGCAGCCAAGGCCTAGCGGTCTACGAGCAGTACTTC	CASSQGLAVYEQYF
TRBV4-1	.	TRBJ2-4	.	TGCGCCAGCAGCCACGCTCGGGACTTCCTAGCCAAAAACATTCAGTACTTC	CASSHARDFLAKNIQYF
TRBV6-5	.	TRBJ2-1	.	TGTGCCAGCAGTTCCGAGGCGGACGCCCAGCGGGAGCAGTTCTTC	CASSSEADAQREQFF
TRBV7-9	.	TRBJ2-7	.	TGTGCCAGCAGCTCTGGGGGGAGCGGAAACGAGCAGTACTTC	CASSSGGSGNEQYF